Each of the 25 T cell receptor beta chains below was sequenced from the same sample in a study of PD-L1 blockade in urothelial cancer. Assay used: immunoSEQ multiplex PCR; TCRdb lists only in-frame clones, some missing. The sample consists of 30,000 to 35,000 clones, more than 65% of them appearing once. Sequenced material: PBMCs, taken around atezolizumab (anti-PD-L1) treatment. These receptors all stem from a man aged 55 to 69 with urothelial cancer.

V usage is TRBV7-9 and J usage is TRBJ1-4; D possibly corresponds to TRBD1 (5 bases). Trimming stripped 8 bases from V and 7 bases from J, with 20 bases between. Germline V gene data show CDR1 as SEHNR and CDR2 as FQNEAQ (reference sequence). The CDR3 is made up of 15 amino acids. The CDR3 nucleotides are TGTGCCAGCTCACGAACGGGGGGAGGTATTGAAAAACTGTTTTTT. It yields the protein CASSRTGGGIEKLFF.

The chain links TRBV6-5 to TRBJ1-2; tentative D call: TRBD1 (5 bases). CDR3 length equals 14 residues. Germline CDR1 MNHEY, CDR2 SVGAGI. The V and J ends lost 5 bases and 7 bases respectively, with 17 bases between them. Written as DNA, the CDR3 is TGTGCCAGCAGTACCCAGGCAGGGCGGGGTGGCTACACCTTC. It specifies CASSTQAGRGGYTF.

The CDR3 here is CASSVDIAGGPQETQYF. The DNA for the CDR3 is TGTGCCAGCAGCGTAGATATAGCGGGAGGGCCCCAAGAGACCCAGTACTTC. The chain employs TRBV9 and TRBJ2-5; 11 nucleotides line up with TRBD2. The CDR3 covers 17 residues. Germline CDR1 and CDR2: SGDLS and YYNGEE. V gave up 0 bases and J gave up 1 base; unmatched junction bases: 5.

This clone came up a few times. The CDR3 region is CASSSLSYEQYF. Written as DNA, the CDR3 is TGTGCCAGCAGCTCCCTCTCCTACGAGCAGTACTTC. The V gene is TRBV7-2, the J gene TRBJ2-7; D call uncertain. The length of the CDR3 is 12 residues. Germline lookup yields CDR1 SGHTA and CDR2 FQGNSA. Trimming took off 4 bases at V and 0 bases at J, with 4 bases between the two ends.

V gene TRBV19 combines with J gene TRBJ1-4; D is undetermined. Germline CDR1 LNHDA, CDR2 SQIVND (reference sequence). V shed 5 bases and J shed 8 bases, with 6 bases lying between them. This CDR3 is built from 11 residues. The CDR3 protein is CASSGGEKLFF. CDR3 DNA: TGTGCCAGTAGTGGAGGGGAAAAACTGTTTTTT.

By share, this clone ranks as hyperexpanded. This rearrangement joins TRBV18 to TRBJ1-1; D call uncertain. CDR1 is KGHSH and CDR2 is LQKENI in the germline V gene. V lost 3 bases and J 4 bases, leaving 12 bases between the germline ends. The CDR3 length is 14 residues. For the CDR3, the DNA is TGTGCCAGCTCACCCTCGCCTGGGCTCACTGAAGCTTTCTTT. This translates into CASSPSPGLTEAFF.

This clone was detected only a few times. This chain uses TRBV4-3 with TRBJ1-6; D is uncertain. Germline CDR1 reads LGHNA; CDR2 reads YSLEER. CDR3 length equals 14 residues. Trimming shortened V by 4 bases and J by 10 bases, and 14 bases separated the two germline ends. CDR3 nucleotides: TGCGCCAGCAGCCCCGTGCCAGGCGGGTCACCCCTCCACTTT. Its protein product is CASSPVPGGSPLHF.

The CDR3 spells CASSPGEAYGYTF. DNA for the CDR3: TGTGCCAGCAGTCCTGGGGAGGCCTATGGCTACACCTTC. This chain connects TRBV6-6 to TRBJ1-2; no clear D. Trimming removed 5 bases from V and 4 bases from J, with 11 bases in between. Per germline, CDR1 MNHNY and CDR2 SVGAGI (reference sequence). The CDR3 runs 13 residues.

The chain has TRBV11-3 and TRBJ2-2; no clear D gene. CDR3 length: 15 residues. V was shortened by 5 bases and J by 2 bases, with 12 bases between the two germline ends. Germline CDR1 SGHNT, CDR2 YENEEA. CDR3 in DNA: TGTGCCAGCAGCCCAAGGAGCTCCAACACCGGGGAGCTGTTTTTT. It is translated as CASSPRSSNTGELFF. Together with reference TRBV11-3 and TRBJ2-2, the CDR3 gives the full variable domain: EAGVVQSPRYKIIEKKQPVAFWCNPISGHNTLYWYLQNLGQGPELLIRYENEEAVDDSQLPKDRFSAERLKGVDSTLKIQPAELGDSAVYLCASSPRSSNTGELFFGEGSRLTVL.

This clone was observed a handful of times. This sequence joins TRBV6-5 and TRBJ2-3; 12 bases map to TRBD2. The V gene's germline CDR1 is MNHEY and CDR2 SVGAGI. The CDR3 covers 15 residues. Losses at the gene ends were 5 bases for V and 4 bases for J; bases not matched to a gene: 4. In nucleotides, the CDR3 is TGTGCCAGCAGTCCCCTAGCGGGGGGGGCAGATACGCAGTATTTT. Translation gives CASSPLAGGADTQYF.

This clone appeared a single time. The chain combines TRBV27 with TRBJ2-2; 7 bases fit TRBD2. The V gene's germline CDR1 is MNHEY and CDR2 SMNVEV (reference sequence). The length of the CDR3 is 20 residues. The V gene end was trimmed by 3 bases and the J gene end by 0 bases; junction bases not matched to a gene: 16. CDR3 in DNA: TGTGCCAGCAGTTTGAGGCCCCCTTCAACTAGCGCGGCGAACACCGGGGAGCTGTTTTTT. Its protein product is CASSLRPPSTSAANTGELFF.

V gene TRBV5-1 combines with J gene TRBJ2-7; TRBD2 matches at 10 bases. The germline CDR1 and CDR2 sequences are SGHRS and YFSETQ. This CDR3 spans 15 amino acids. Trimming took 3 bases from V and 6 from J; bases not matched to a gene: 9. The CDR3 DNA is TGCGCCAGCAGCTCTGGACTAGCGGTACTGATCGAGCAGTACTTC. Encoded protein: CASSSGLAVLIEQYF. The variable domain in full, with the rest retrieved from reference TRBV5-1 and TRBJ2-7, is KAGVTQTPRYLIKTRGQQVTLSCSPISGHRSVSWYQQTPGQGLQFLFEYFSETQRNKGNFPGRFSGRQFSNSRSEMNVSTLELGDSALYLCASSSGLAVLIEQYFGPGTRLTVT.

The gene calls are TRBV10-2 and TRBJ2-3; D unclear. Trimming stripped 9 bases from V and 4 bases from J, with 8 bases between. Germline loops: CDR1 WSHSY, CDR2 SAAADI. The CDR3 is made up of 11 amino acids. CDR3: CASELADTQYF. The CDR3 DNA sequence: TGCGCCAGTGAGTTGGCAGATACGCAGTATTTT.

Turning to this clone: This sample also contains other DNA sequences that code for the same CDR3. This chain uses TRBV5-1 with TRBJ1-1, with TRBD1 identical over 10 bases. V trimming: 4 bases; J trimming: 5 bases; junction bases outside the gene matches: 8. The CDR3 totals 15 residues. Germline values: CDR1 SGHRS, CDR2 YFSETQ. The CDR3 is CASSRDRGFGTEAFF. In nucleotides, the CDR3 is TGCGCCAGCAGCCGGGACAGGGGATTCGGAACTGAAGCTTTCTTT.

CDR3 region: CASSSWTAREAFF. In nucleotides, the CDR3 is TGTGCCAGCAGCAGCTGGACAGCCCGGGAAGCTTTCTTT. The chain is built from TRBV5-5 and TRBJ1-1; D is possibly TRBD1 (6 bases). The CDR3 has 13 amino acids. Germline CDR1 and CDR2: SGHKS and YYEKEE (reference sequence). Between the trimmed V and J ends, which lost 4 bases and 8 bases, there was a span of 15 bases.

The V and J genes are TRBV5-4 and TRBJ2-7; weak D call: TRBD1 (6 bases). The CDR3 totals 13 residues. Trimming stripped 2 bases from V and 2 bases from J, with 8 bases between. The germline gives CDR1 SGHNT, CDR2 YYREEE (reference sequence). The CDR3 spells CASSFGQTYEQYF. CDR3 DNA sequence: TGTGCCAGCAGCTTCGGACAGACCTACGAGCAGTACTTC.

This CDR3 reads CASRLTGNFNEKLFF. The DNA for the CDR3 is TGTGCCAGCAGACTTACAGGGAATTTCAATGAAAAACTGTTTTTT. The chain links TRBV2 to TRBJ1-4; a possible D gene is TRBD1 (6 bases). The CDR3 length is 15 residues. CDR1 is SNHLY, CDR2 FYNNEI, per germline. Trimming pared 6 bases from V and 5 bases from J, leaving 16 bases between.

V gene TRBV7-2 combines with J gene TRBJ2-3, with D unclear. CDR3 length equals 14 residues. The germline CDR1 and CDR2 sequences are SGHTA and FQGNSA. Between the trimmed V and J ends, which lost 8 bases and 1 base, there was a span of 13 bases. CDR3 protein: CASLVAGRTDTQYF. CDR3 in DNA: TGTGCCAGCTTGGTAGCCGGCCGCACAGATACGCAGTATTTT.

The rearrangement links TRBV5-1 to TRBJ2-1, with TRBD1 identical over 7 bases. J lost 6 bases, V lost 7 bases, and 4 bases had no gene match. This CDR3 has 12 amino acids. Germline V gives CDR1 SGHRS, CDR2 YFSETQ. CDR3 sequence: CASGDRANEQFF. The CDR3 DNA sequence: TGCGCCAGCGGCGACAGGGCCAATGAGCAGTTCTTC. Drawing the rest from reference TRBV5-1 and TRBJ2-1, the complete variable domain is KAGVTQTPRYLIKTRGQQVTLSCSPISGHRSVSWYQQTPGQGLQFLFEYFSETQRNKGNFPGRFSGRQFSNSRSEMNVSTLELGDSALYLCASGDRANEQFFGPGTRLTVL.

CDR3 protein: CASSQSPGETNEKLFF. For the CDR3, the DNA is TGTGCCAGCAGTCAATCGCCAGGGGAAACTAATGAAAAACTGTTTTTT. The rearrangement links TRBV27 to TRBJ1-4; tentatively, D is TRBD1 (6 bases). The CDR3 extends over 16 amino acids. The V gene's germline CDR1 is MNHEY and CDR2 SMNVEV (reference sequence). Deletions cut 5 bases from V and 1 base from J, with 14 bases between. Full variable domain (remainder filled in from reference TRBV27 and TRBJ1-4): EAQVTQNPRYLITVTGKKLTVTCSQNMNHEYMSWYRQDPGLGLRQIYYSMNVEVTDKGDVPEGYKVSRKEKRNFPLILESPSPNQTSLYFCASSQSPGETNEKLFFGSGTQLSVL.

V is TRBV2 and J is TRBJ1-3; D is unresolved. Trimming took off 7 bases at V and 0 bases at J, with 10 bases between the two ends. There are 14 residues in the CDR3. Looked up from germline, CDR1 is SNHLY and CDR2 is FYNNEI. The CDR3 coding sequence is TGTGCCAGCATCCGGTGGAGCTCTGGAAACACCATATATTTT. Amino acid sequence: CASIRWSSGNTIYF. The full variable domain, its missing parts supplied by reference TRBV2 and TRBJ1-3, is EPEVTQTPSHQVTQMGQEVILRCVPISNHLYFYWYRQILGQKVEFLVSFYNNEISEKSEIFDDQFSVERPDGSNFTLKIRSTKLEDSAMYFCASIRWSSGNTIYFGEGSWLTVV.

This chain connects TRBV29-1 to TRBJ2-1; possible D gene TRBD2, 5 bases. Per the germline V gene, CDR1 is SQVTM and CDR2 is ANQGSEA. V was clipped by 3 bases and J by 3 bases, with 12 bases between them. CDR3 length: 14 residues. CDR3 nucleotides: TGCAGCGTTGATTGGAGCGGACTCTACAATGAGCAGTTCTTC. The encoded protein is CSVDWSGLYNEQFF.

The V and J genes are TRBV14 and TRBJ1-4; D gene ambiguous. Per the germline V gene, CDR1 is SGHDN and CDR2 is FVKESK. V was clipped by 0 bases and J by 7 bases, with 12 bases between them. This CDR3 has 15 residues. CDR3 in amino acids: CASSQDVGGGEKLFF. CDR3 bases: TGTGCCAGCAGCCAAGATGTGGGTGGAGGTGAAAAACTGTTTTTT.

The chain is built from TRBV6-5 and TRBJ2-3; 7 bases line up with TRBD2. Germline CDR1 is MNHEY and CDR2 is SVGAGI. This CDR3 has 14 amino acids. V was clipped by 7 bases and J by 1 base; unmatched bases: 5. The DNA of the CDR3 is TGTGCCAGCAAGCGGGACTTGGGCACAGATACGCAGTATTTT. Translated, it gives CASKRDLGTDTQYF.

CDR3 bases: TGTGCCTGGAGTGTACTGTTTGGGGGCGCTACTATATTAAACTATGGCTACACCTTC. Translated, it gives CAWSVLFGGATILNYGYTF. The chain carries TRBV30 and TRBJ1-2, with D possibly being TRBD1 (6 bases). The V gene lost 0 bases and the J gene lost 2 bases, with 25 bases spanning the gap. CDR1 GTSNPN and CDR2 SVGIG come from the germline V gene (reference sequence). The CDR3 is 19 amino acids.